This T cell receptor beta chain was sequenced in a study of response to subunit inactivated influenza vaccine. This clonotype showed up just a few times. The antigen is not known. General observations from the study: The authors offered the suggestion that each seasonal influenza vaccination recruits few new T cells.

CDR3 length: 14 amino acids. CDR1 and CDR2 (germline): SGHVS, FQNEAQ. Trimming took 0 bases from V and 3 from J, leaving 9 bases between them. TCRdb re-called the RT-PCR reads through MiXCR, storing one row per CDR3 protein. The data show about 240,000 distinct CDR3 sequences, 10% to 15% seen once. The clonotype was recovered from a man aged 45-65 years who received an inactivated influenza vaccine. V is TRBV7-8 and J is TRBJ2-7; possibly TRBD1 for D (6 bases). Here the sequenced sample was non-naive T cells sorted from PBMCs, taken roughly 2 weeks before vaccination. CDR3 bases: TGTGCCAGCAGCTTAGCCGGACAGAGCTACGAGCAGTACTTC. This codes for CASSLAGQSYEQYF.